This T cell receptor (beta chain) was profiled in a study of T cell repertoires in cytomegalovirus infection. Study at large: Researchers turned to recently identified HLA-C-restricted CMV epitopes as well as well-studied HLA-B-restricted ones. Public signatures in TCR beta pointed to CMV infection and matching HLA type. Findings of the study overall: Of the TCR beta families, the public ones yielded a cumulative frequency that identified carriers of CMV plus the relevant HLA. The ex vivo response was dominated by HLA-C-restricted CMV-specific TCR beta clonotypes.

This clonotype was picked up many times. Its specificity is not known. The V end was cut by 5 bases, the J end by 4 bases, with 9 bases between. The germline CDR1 and CDR2 sequences are MNHNY and SVGAGI (reference sequence). The CDR3 runs 12 residues. TCRdb reprocessed the reads with MiXCR, giving one entry per CDR3 protein. The sample contains more than 85,000 distinct CDR3 sequences, approximately 28% of which appear only once. The genes are TRBV6-6 and TRBJ2-7; a possible D gene is TRBD1 (5 bases). The TCR comes from a human donor in good health (CMV status not recorded). Some clones in this sample may be carry-over from other donors' samples. Sequenced here: CD8+ T cells from cultured PBMCs, sampled from culture after CMV antigen stimulation. The CDR3 is CASSMTVYEQYF. CDR3 DNA: TGTGCCAGCAGTATGACAGTATACGAGCAGTACTTC.